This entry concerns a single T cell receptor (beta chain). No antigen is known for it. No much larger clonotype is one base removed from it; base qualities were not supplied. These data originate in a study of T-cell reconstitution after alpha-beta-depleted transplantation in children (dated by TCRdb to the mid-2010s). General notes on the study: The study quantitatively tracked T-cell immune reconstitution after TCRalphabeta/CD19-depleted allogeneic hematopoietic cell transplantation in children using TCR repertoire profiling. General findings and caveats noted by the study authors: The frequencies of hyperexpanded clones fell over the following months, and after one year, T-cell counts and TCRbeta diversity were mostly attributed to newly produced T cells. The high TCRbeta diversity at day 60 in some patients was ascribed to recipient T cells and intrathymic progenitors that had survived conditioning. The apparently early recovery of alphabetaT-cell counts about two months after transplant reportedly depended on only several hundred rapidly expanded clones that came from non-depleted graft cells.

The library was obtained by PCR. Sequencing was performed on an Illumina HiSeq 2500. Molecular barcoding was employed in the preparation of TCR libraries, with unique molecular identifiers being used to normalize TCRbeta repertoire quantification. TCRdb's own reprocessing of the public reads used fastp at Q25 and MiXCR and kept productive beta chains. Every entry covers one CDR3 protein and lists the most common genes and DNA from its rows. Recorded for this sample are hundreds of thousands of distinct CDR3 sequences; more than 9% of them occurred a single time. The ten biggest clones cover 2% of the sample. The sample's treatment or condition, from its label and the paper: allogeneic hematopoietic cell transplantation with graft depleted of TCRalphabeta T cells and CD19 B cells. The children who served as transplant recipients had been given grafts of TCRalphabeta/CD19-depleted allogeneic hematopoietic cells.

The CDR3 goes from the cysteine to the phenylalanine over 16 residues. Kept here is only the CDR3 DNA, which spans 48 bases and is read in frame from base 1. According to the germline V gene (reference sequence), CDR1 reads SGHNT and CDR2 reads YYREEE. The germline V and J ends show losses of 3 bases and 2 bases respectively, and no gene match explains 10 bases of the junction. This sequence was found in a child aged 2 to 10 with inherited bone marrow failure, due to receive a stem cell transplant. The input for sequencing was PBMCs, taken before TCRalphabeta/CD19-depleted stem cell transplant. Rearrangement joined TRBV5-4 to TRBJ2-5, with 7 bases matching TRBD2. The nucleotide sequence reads TGTGCCAGCAGCTGGGGGACTACGGGCTCACAAGAGACCCAGTACTTC. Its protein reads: CASSWGTTGSQETQYF.